This TCR beta chain appears in the sequencing data of a study of Tregs in tolerant kidney transplant recipients (dated by TCRdb to the late 2010s). Background on the whole study: The study applied TCRbeta sequencing to find donor-specific regulatory T cells before combined kidney and bone marrow transplantation and then followed those same cells after transplant.

Results and caveats for the whole study, not just this receptor: The most biologically relevant and donor-specific TCRbeta repertoire appeared to be identified by expanding Tregs with activated donor B cells. In tolerant patients, the expansion of donor-specific Tregs was greater than global Treg expansion, suggesting that the expansion was antigen-driven rather than nonspecific. Because the study included only a small number of patients, the results must be confirmed in larger populations and under other immunosuppression protocols. For some patients the PCR primers changed over time, which made it impossible to compare the samples from those patients at the nucleotide level. Biological reproducibility was not directly addressed, though technical replication error appeared minimal.

Clipping removes 5 bases from V and 4 bases from J, with 7 as the unmatched junction base count. CDR1 and CDR2 are drawn from the germline V gene (reference sequence): SEHNR, FQNEAQ. From its cysteine to its phenylalanine, the CDR3 spans 15 amino acids. Solely the CDR3 DNA is kept, with 45 bases framed from the first base. Genomic DNA was extracted from sorted cells with the QIAGEN DNeasy Blood and Tissue Kit for TCRbeta CDR3 sequencing. Through immunoSEQ, high-throughput TCRbeta CDR3 sequencing was done commercially, including PCR amplification with internal controls and bias correction. Processing in the source paper ran as follows. Unique productive TCRbeta sequences were defined by CDR3 nucleotide sequence where primers matched, and otherwise by CDR3 amino acid sequence together with Vbeta and Jbeta genes. To correct for sorting error, sequences found in more than one sorted population at a frequency ratio of 2:1 or less were discarded, and the remaining shared sequences were assigned to the population with the higher frequency. A sequence was defined as donor-reactive if the sequence was expanded at least 5-fold in CFSE-low cells compared with unstimulated cells and had a frequency of at least 0.01% in CFSE-low cells. Repertoire divergence was quantified by Jensen-Shannon divergence using the top 100 TCRbeta sequences ranked by frequency. For any sample with multiple sequencing runs, sorting error was corrected in each run separately before the runs were pooled. The table comes from immuneACCESS by way of TCRdb, which keeps in-frame sequences with V and J called. Part of the clones is missing from these tables; in studies checked, under half for an unresolved V gene and the rest for unknown reasons. For V, J and clone size, that table is used; D and trimming come from the DNA. In all, the sample holds roughly 64,000 clones, and about 89% of those were seen once. The ten biggest clones cover 3.8% of the sample.

About this clone itself: The antigen it binds to is not known. The sample holds no much larger clone one base away, and base qualities are not on file.

Per the publication, the time point label means: 6 months after combined kidney and bone marrow transplant. The transplants used related donors along with nonmyeloablative bone marrow transplantation, and in the human trials mixed chimerism was transient. Unstimulated Tregs (CD4+CD25+CD127-), CD4+ non-Tregs (CD4+CD25-), CD4 and CD8 cells were FACS-sorted from thawed PBMCs. Patients were several combined kidney and bone marrow transplant recipients from the ITN036ST trial, and only these trial subjects had samples available. Healthy control blood was processed by Ficoll density gradient to PBMCs and cryopreserved; patient PBMCs were collected before and after transplant.

The source of this sequence is a human patient who received a combined kidney and bone marrow transplant. Because of the transplant, the T cells may be the graft donor's rather than the patient's own. Recombination linked TRBV7-9 to TRBJ2-5, and TRBD2 aligns with 10 junction nucleotides. Sequencing used CD4+ T cells from blood (PBMCs), obtained 6 months after the transplant. The DNA sequence is TGTGCCAGCAGCATCAAAGCGGGGGGGCCAGAGACCCAGTACTTC. This yields the protein CASSIKAGGPETQYF.